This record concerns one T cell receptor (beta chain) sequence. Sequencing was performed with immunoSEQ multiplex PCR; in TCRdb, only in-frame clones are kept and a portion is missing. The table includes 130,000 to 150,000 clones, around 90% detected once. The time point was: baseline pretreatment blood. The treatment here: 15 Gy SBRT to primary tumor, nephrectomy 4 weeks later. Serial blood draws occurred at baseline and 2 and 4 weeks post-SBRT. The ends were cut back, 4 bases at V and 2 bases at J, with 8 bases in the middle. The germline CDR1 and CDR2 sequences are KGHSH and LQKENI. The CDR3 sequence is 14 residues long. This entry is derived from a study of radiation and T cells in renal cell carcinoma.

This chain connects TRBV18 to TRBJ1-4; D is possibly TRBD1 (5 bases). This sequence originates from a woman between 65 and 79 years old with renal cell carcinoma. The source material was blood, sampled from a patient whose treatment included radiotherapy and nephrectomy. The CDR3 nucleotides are TGTGCCAGCTCACAGGGGCCCACTAATGAAAAACTGTTTTTT. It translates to CASSQGPTNEKLFF.